These 26 T cell receptor beta chains came from one sample sequenced in a study of breast tumors, draining lymph nodes, adjacent tissues. One entry per CDR3 protein results from TCRdb running MiXCR on the multiplex PCR reads. The sample holds 50,000 to 75,000 distinct CDR3 sequences; approximately 57% are singletons and the top ten take approximately 18%. Sequencing was carried out using breast tumor tissue. The receptors originated from a female donor with breast cancer. Some clones in this sample may be carry-over from other donors' samples.

The table lists this clonotype with a count of one. The junction shows a germline mismatch at one end, possibly a read error. The chain employs TRBV9 and TRBJ2-7, with TRBD2 identical over 13 bases. CDR3 length: 14 amino acids. Germline-derived CDR1 and CDR2 are SGDLS and YYNGEE. CDR3 nucleotide sequence: TGTGCCAGCAGCGGGACTAGCGGGAGTGGCGAGCGGTACTTC. Translated: CASSGTSGSGERYF.

This CDR3 is CASSLTGIINEQFF. CDR3 DNA sequence: TGTGCCAGCAGCTTAACGGGTATCATCAATGAGCAGTTCTTC. This chain connects TRBV7-3 to TRBJ2-1; D remains ambiguous. The CDR3 loop spans 14 amino acids. Trimming removed 0 bases from V and 6 bases from J, with 9 bases in between. Per germline, CDR1 SGHTA and CDR2 FQGTGA.

The sample holds many counts of this clonotype. The chain carries TRBV12-3 or TRBV12-4 and TRBJ1-6, with 7 bases identical to TRBD1. The CDR3 spans 15 residues. The J segment lost 7 bases and the V segment lost 1 base, leaving 4 bases of the junction unmatched. The CDR3 DNA reads as TGTGCCAGCAGTTTAGGGGACAGCCCAAATTCACCCCTCCACTTT. It encodes CASSLGDSPNSPLHF.

In the case of this clonotype: A junction end diverges from the germline sequence, so it may reflect a read error. The V and J genes are TRBV29-1 and TRBJ1-4; TRBD1 might be the D (5 bases). Germline CDR1 is SQVTM and CDR2 is ANQGSEA. This CDR3 contains 11 residues. Written as DNA, the CDR3 is TGCAGCGTTGGGGACGGTGAAAAACTATTTTTT. It specifies CSVGDGEKLFF.

This CDR3 is CSVEIYENYGYTF. The CDR3 DNA sequence: TGCAGCGTTGAGATCTACGAGAACTATGGCTACACCTTC. The gene calls are TRBV29-1 and TRBJ1-2; D not resolved. The germline CDR1 and CDR2 sequences are SQVTM and ANQGSEA. The CDR3 spans 13 residues. The V end lost 3 bases, the J end lost 2 bases, and 10 bases lay between the germline ends.

The chain uses TRBV20-1 and TRBJ2-2; unclear D gene. Germline V CDR1 and CDR2: DFQATT, SNEGSKA (reference sequence). Trimming took 3 bases from V and 4 from J, leaving 12 bases between them. The CDR3 contains 14 residues. CDR3: CSARKESSTGELFF. The CDR3 nucleotides are TGCAGTGCTAGGAAGGAGTCGAGCACCGGGGAGCTGTTTTTT.

A remark on this clonotype: This may stem from a read error, because a much larger clone lies one nucleotide away. This chain joins TRBV11-2 and TRBJ2-1; 8 nucleotides match TRBD2. CDR3 length: 14 residues. Germline lookup yields CDR1 SGHAT and CDR2 FQNNGV. With 11 bases clipped from V and 6 bases from J, the junction kept 12 bases outside the gene matches. CDR3 sequence reads: CASMSGGIPNEQFF. The CDR3 DNA sequence: TGTGCCTCTATGTCGGGAGGGATTCCCAATGAGCAGTTCTTC.

The J gene is TRBJ1-6, the V gene TRBV12-3 or TRBV12-4; 9 bases are a match to TRBD1. After removal of 7 bases from V and 9 bases from J, the junction contained 10 bases not matched to a gene. This CDR3 is 15 amino acids long. For the CDR3, the DNA is TGTGCCAGCACCCAAACGGGGACAGGGTTTTCACCCCTCCACTTT. It yields the protein CASTQTGTGFSPLHF.

A note on this clonotype: Without the conserved terminal phenylalanine or tryptophan, this CDR3 likely stems from a read error. No DNA is shown, since the ends of the CDR3 on it are uncertain; the CDR3 is the one TCRdb lists. The J gene is TRBJ2-2, the V gene TRBV29-1; TRBD1 was called by the table and not checked on the DNA. Germline V gene data show CDR1 as SQVTM and CDR2 as ANQGSEA. The CDR3 totals 18 residues, both ends included. The CDR3 here is CSVVPYLTGWRNTGELDL.

As for this clonotype: An end of the junction differs from the germline gene, which may be a read error. CDR3 nucleotide sequence: TGTGCCAGCAGTTACTCATTGGTAGCGGGAGAGGGCACCGGGGGGCTGTTTTTT. It codes for CASSYSLVAGEGTGGLFF. The rearrangement joins TRBV6-2 or TRBV6-3 to TRBJ2-2, with 9 bases aligning to TRBD2. Germline CDR1 MNHEY, CDR2 SVGEGT. The CDR3 has 18 residues.

This chain joins TRBV20-1 and TRBJ1-6; no reliable D call. V shed 5 bases and J shed 9 bases, with 11 bases lying between them. Germline V lookup: CDR1 DFQATT, CDR2 SNEGSKA (reference sequence). The CDR3 is 12 residues long. The chain's CDR3 is CSAAPGCSPLHF. The CDR3 DNA follows: TGCAGTGCTGCCCCGGGTTGTTCACCCCTCCACTTT.

This clonotype was found many times. A much larger clone sits a single nucleotide away, making a read error possible. The gene calls are TRBV20-1 and TRBJ1-6; D gene uncertain. The CDR3 is 12 residues long. Germline V gene sequence: CDR1 DFQATT, CDR2 SNEGSKA (reference sequence). CDR3 sequence: CSASEGNSPPHF. The CDR3 DNA is TGCAGTGCTAGCGAAGGGAATTCACCCCCCCACTTT.

This chain joins TRBV5-1 and TRBJ1-2; 7 positions match TRBD1. Germline CDR1 and CDR2: SGHRS and YFSETQ. The CDR3 has 15 amino acids. V shed 2 bases and J 3 bases; nucleotides not matched to a gene: 7. The CDR3 reads CASSFGTGAYYGYTF. The CDR3 bases are TGCGCCAGCAGCTTCGGCACAGGGGCTTACTATGGCTACACCTTC.

This clonotype was detected ten times or more. A much bigger clone sits one base away, suggesting this may be a read error. This chain uses TRBV5-8 with TRBJ2-7, with unresolved D. CDR3 length: 11 amino acids. Germline CDR1 and CDR2: SGHTS and YDEGEE. The CDR3 nucleotides read TGTGCCAGCAGCTTGGGGTACGCGCAGTACTTC. Translating gives CASSLGYAQYF. The full variable domain, completed using reference TRBV5-8 and TRBJ2-7, is EAGVTQSPTHLIKTRGQQATLRCSPISGHTSVYWYQQALGLGLQFLLWYDEGEERNRGNFPPRFSGRQFPNYSSELNVNALELEDSALYLCASSLGYAQYFGPGTRLTVT.

This clonotype was seen at least ten times. This chain uses TRBV5-1 with TRBJ2-3, with 11 bases identical to TRBD2. The germline V gene encodes CDR1 SGHRS and CDR2 YFSETQ. Trimming took 4 bases from V and 1 from J; bases not matched to a gene: 8. This CDR3 comprises 17 residues. The CDR3 sequence: CASSQGATSGGTDTQYF. The CDR3 DNA follows: TGCGCCAGCAGCCAAGGGGCGACTAGCGGGGGCACAGATACGCAGTATTTT. The whole variable domain, filled in from reference TRBV5-1 and TRBJ2-3, reads KAGVTQTPRYLIKTRGQQVTLSCSPISGHRSVSWYQQTPGQGLQFLFEYFSETQRNKGNFPGRFSGRQFSNSRSEMNVSTLELGDSALYLCASSQGATSGGTDTQYFGPGTRLTVL.

This clonotype was found many times. A much more abundant neighbour one base away suggests this may be a read error. The limits of the CDR3 on the DNA are not certain, so only TCRdb's listed CDR3 is given. The chain couples TRBV20-1 to TRBJ1-2. Germline V gives CDR1 DFQATT, CDR2 SNEGSKA (reference sequence). The CDR3 length is 12 residues, termini included. The CDR3 is CSASGVGDGSTF.

This clonotype came up many times. The V gene is TRBV7-6, the J gene TRBJ2-5, with unresolved D. This CDR3 has 16 residues. The V and J ends lost 4 bases and 1 base respectively, with 16 bases between them. CDR1 and CDR2 from the germline V gene are SGHVS and FNYEAQ. CDR3 residues: CASSSRAIGGQETQYF. For the CDR3, the DNA is TGTGCCAGCAGCTCGAGAGCGATAGGCGGCCAAGAGACCCAGTACTTC.

The chain employs TRBV7-8 and TRBJ1-2, with 10 bases identical to TRBD1. The CDR3 is 13 residues long. Germline CDR1 and CDR2: SGHVS and FQNEAQ. The ends lost 5 bases at V and 5 bases at J; junction bases unmatched: 2. CDR3 sequence (DNA): TGTGCCAGCAGCCGGACAGGGGGTTATGGCTACACCTTC. This encodes CASSRTGGYGYTF.

In regard to this clonotype: This CDR3 fails to terminate in the conserved phenylalanine or tryptophan, so it likely reflects a read error. The CDR3 nucleotides are TGTGCCAGCAGTAGCGGGCCCAGCTATGGCTACACCTCC. Translating it yields CASSSGPSYGYTS. V and J are TRBV9 and TRBJ1-2; no definite D call. CDR1 is SGDLS, CDR2 YYNGEE, per germline. V gave up 5 bases and J gave up 4 bases, with 12 bases separating them. This CDR3 region has 13 residues.

The rearrangement uses TRBV20-1 and TRBJ2-7; D not resolved. The germline gives CDR1 DFQATT, CDR2 SNEGSKA (reference sequence). Trimming removed 0 bases at V and 0 bases at J, with 15 bases between. The CDR3 runs 16 residues. CDR3 in amino acids: CSARDPFMGDSYEQYF. The CDR3 coding sequence is TGCAGTGCTAGAGACCCCTTTATGGGCGACTCCTACGAGCAGTACTTC.

This clonotype has only one observation. The chain recombines TRBV2 with TRBJ2-3; 11 positions agree with TRBD1. The CDR3 has 16 amino acids. Germline CDR1 SNHLY, CDR2 FYNNEI. The junction had 10 bases not matched to a gene; V was cut back by 7 bases and J by 4 bases. For the CDR3, the DNA is TGTGCCAGCACCCCTCCGGGGGGACAGGGGGCAGATACGCAGTATTTT. Translated, it gives CASTPPGGQGADTQYF.

The J gene is TRBJ2-1, the V gene TRBV20-1, with TRBD2 matching 14 bases. CDR3 length: 14 amino acids. V gave up 7 bases and J gave up 9 bases; unmatched junction bases: 8. Germline lookup yields CDR1 DFQATT and CDR2 SNEGSKA (reference sequence). In nucleotides, the CDR3 is TGCAGTGTCCCCGGGACTAGCGGGGGAGGTGAGCAGTTCTTC. It codes for CSVPGTSGGGEQFF.

The sample holds many counts of this clonotype. This chain connects TRBV4-1 to TRBJ1-3; 7 nucleotides match TRBD1. The ends lost 4 bases at V and 0 bases at J; junction bases unmatched: 9. The CDR3 sequence is 17 residues long. Germline V gives CDR1 MGHRA, CDR2 YSYEKL. The CDR3 bases are TGCGCCAGCAGCCTGAGACTTCAGGGGGACTCTGGAAACACCATATATTTT. Its protein product is CASSLRLQGDSGNTIYF.

This clonotype appeared a single time. Given the absence of the conserved phenylalanine or tryptophan at the CDR3 end, a read error is likely. The DNA is left out, because the CDR3 cannot be placed on it with certainty; the CDR3 is given as TCRdb lists it. V and J are TRBV7-6 and TRBJ2-7; the table assigns TRBD1, which was not confirmed against the DNA. Germline V gene sequence: CDR1 SGHVS, CDR2 FNYEAQ. Inclusive of both ends, the CDR3 amounts to 14 amino acids. CDR3 loop: CASSSGRNTLPWYL.

J is TRBJ1-6 and V is TRBV6-5; D is perhaps TRBD1 (5 bases). Germline CDR1 reads MNHEY; CDR2 reads SVGAGI. Trimming stripped 6 bases from V and 11 bases from J, with 11 bases between. The CDR3 has 12 residues. As DNA, the CDR3 is TGTGCCAGCAGGCAGGGTGGTCCACCCCTCCACTTT. Translating gives CASRQGGPPLHF.

This clonotype was recorded at least ten times. The J gene is TRBJ1-2, the V gene TRBV30; D call uncertain. This CDR3 comprises 11 residues. Germline-derived CDR1 and CDR2 are GTSNPN and SVGIG (reference sequence). V dropped 1 base and J dropped 5 bases, with 5 bases sitting between them. The CDR3 nucleotides are TGTGCCTGGAGTGGGGCTTATGGCTACACCTTC. Protein: CAWSGAYGYTF.